These 27 T cell receptor beta chains originate from one sample sequenced in a study of T cell responses to AZD1222 COVID-19 vaccine. Sequencing used immunoSEQ multiplex PCR; TCRdb keeps in-frame clones, though not all of them. The sample gives 120,000 or so clones, roughly 85% of which show up once; roughly 9.1% is in the top ten. Sample: peripheral blood, taken on day 0 of AZD1222 vaccination. The receptors come from an adult in good health.

The chain has TRBV4-2 and TRBJ1-2; D is uncertain. The CDR3 has 15 amino acids. V was shortened by 1 base and J by 4 bases, with 13 bases between the two germline ends. CDR1 is LGHNA, CDR2 YNFKEQ, per germline. The CDR3 spells CASSQAPGPTYGYTF. As DNA, the CDR3 is TGTGCCAGCAGCCAAGCCCCCGGCCCTACCTATGGCTACACCTTC.

The chain joins TRBV25-1 to TRBJ1-2; 8 bases match TRBD1. The CDR3 totals 15 residues. After removal of 2 bases from V and 2 bases from J, the junction contained 4 bases not matched to a gene. Germline CDR1 reads MGHDK; CDR2 reads SYGVNS. CDR3 amino acids: CASSEPQGANYGYTF. The CDR3 DNA follows: TGTGCCAGCAGTGAACCGCAGGGGGCGAACTATGGCTACACCTTC.

The gene calls are TRBV14 and TRBJ1-5; 9 nucleotides agree with TRBD1. Trimming removed 4 bases from V and 6 bases from J; junction bases left unmatched: 7. Germline V gene lookup returns CDR1 SGHDN and CDR2 FVKESK. The CDR3 runs 15 residues. The CDR3 nucleotides are TGTGCCAGCAGCCCAACCACAGGGGGCGGTCAGCCCCAGCATTTT. Translating it yields CASSPTTGGGQPQHF.

The J gene is TRBJ1-1, the V gene TRBV6-1; no reliable D call. Looked up from germline, CDR1 is MNHNS and CDR2 is SASEGT. V lost 3 bases, J lost 1 base, and 12 bases lay in between. This CDR3 region has 15 residues. For the CDR3, the DNA is TGTGCCAGCAGTGAGGTGTCCGAGGGGAACACTGAAGCTTTCTTT. Translating it yields CASSEVSEGNTEAFF.

The DNA of the CDR3 is TGTGCCAGCAGCCAAGATACGGACAGGGCGTCGGCCCTCCACTTT. Protein product: CASSQDTDRASALHF. The chain links TRBV4-2 to TRBJ1-6; 8 bases are shared with TRBD1. The CDR3 totals 15 residues. After removal of 0 bases from V and 14 bases from J, the junction contained 9 bases not matched to a gene. Germline V gene data show CDR1 as LGHNA and CDR2 as YNFKEQ.

The rearrangement links TRBV28 to TRBJ1-4; tentative D call: TRBD1 (6 bases). Germline V gene lookup returns CDR1 MDHEN and CDR2 SYDVKM. The V and J ends lost 1 base and 4 bases respectively, with 10 bases between them. The CDR3 has 15 residues. This CDR3 is CASSLFRGNNEKLFF. DNA for the CDR3: TGTGCCAGCAGTTTATTTAGGGGGAATAATGAAAAACTGTTTTTT.

The V gene is TRBV6-6, the J gene TRBJ1-5, with TRBD1 as a possible D gene (6 bases). The ends were cut back, 8 bases at V and 4 bases at J, with 15 bases in the middle. Germline CDR1 is MNHNY and CDR2 is SVGAGI (reference sequence). The CDR3 has 14 amino acids. CDR3 loop: CASDVGGANQPQHF. The DNA for the CDR3 is TGTGCCAGCGACGTAGGGGGGGCGAATCAGCCCCAGCATTTT.

The chain is built from TRBV3-1 (or the pseudogene TRBV3-2) and TRBJ2-3; D is undetermined. Trimming took 7 bases from V and 8 from J, leaving 16 bases between them. The length of the CDR3 is 13 residues. Looked up from germline, CDR1 is LGHDT and CDR2 is YNNKEL (reference sequence). The CDR3 nucleotides are TGTGCCAGCACCCCTCGCGGCCTTAGTACGCAGTATTTT. Amino acids: CASTPRGLSTQYF.

The J gene is TRBJ1-2, the V gene TRBV12-5; a possible D gene is TRBD1 (6 bases). Looked up from germline, CDR1 is LGHNT and CDR2 is FRNRAP. Trimming removed 5 bases from V and 8 bases from J, with 15 bases in between. The CDR3 runs to 13 residues. CDR3 sequence (DNA): TGTGCTAGTGGTACGGGACATCGCGGCGGCTACACCTTC. Translated: CASGTGHRGGYTF.

V is TRBV6-5 and J is TRBJ2-1, with D tentatively TRBD2 (6 bases). Germline V gives CDR1 MNHEY, CDR2 SVGAGI. The CDR3 extends over 12 amino acids. The V end was cut by 6 bases, the J end by 7 bases, with 10 bases between. CDR3 DNA: TGTGCCAGCAGAAGGGACTGGAATGAGCAGTTCTTC. Its protein product is CASRRDWNEQFF.

The rearrangement joins TRBV7-2 to TRBJ2-3; 8 positions match TRBD2. The CDR3 sequence is 15 residues long. The germline V gene has CDR1 SGHTA and CDR2 FQGNSA. V lost 6 bases, J lost 9 bases, and 14 bases stayed unmatched. CDR3 bases: TGTGCCAGCAGGCCGTCCGCGGGGGGCCCAGGGACGCAGTATTTT. Translation gives CASRPSAGGPGTQYF.

This chain connects TRBV7-6 to TRBJ2-5; D is perhaps TRBD2 (5 bases). V shed 0 bases and J shed 3 bases, with 11 bases lying between them. In germline, CDR1 is SGHVS, CDR2 FNYEAQ. This CDR3 region has 15 residues. CDR3 nucleotide sequence: TGTGCCAGCAGCTTAGCTAGCGCTGGGAAAGAGACCCAGTACTTC. Its protein product is CASSLASAGKETQYF.

This CDR3 is CASSYSTPQIAMGFYEQYF. Here the CDR3 DNA reads TGTGCCAGCAGTTACTCGACACCCCAGATAGCGATGGGTTTCTACGAGCAGTACTTC. The rearrangement links TRBV6-2 or TRBV6-3 to TRBJ2-7; TRBD2 is a possible D gene (5 bases). V shed 0 bases and J shed 3 bases, with 24 bases lying between them. This CDR3 is built from 19 residues. Germline V gene sequence: CDR1 MNHEY, CDR2 SVGEGT.

CDR3 protein: CASSISAGSYEQYF. CDR3 sequence (DNA): TGTGCCAGTAGTATATCAGCGGGGTCCTACGAGCAGTACTTC. V and J are TRBV19 and TRBJ2-7; 7 bases are a match to TRBD2. Germline loops: CDR1 LNHDA, CDR2 SQIVND (reference sequence). This CDR3 region has 14 residues. The V and J ends lost 2 bases and 1 base, in that order; junction bases with no gene match: 2. The variable domain in full, with the rest retrieved from reference TRBV19 and TRBJ2-7, is DGGITQSPKYLFRKEGQNVTLSCEQNLNHDAMYWYRQDPGQGLRLIYYSQIVNDFQKGDIAEGYSVSREKKESFPLTVTSAQKNPTAFYLCASSISAGSYEQYFGPGTRLTVT.

The chain uses TRBV19 and TRBJ2-7, with 16 bases lining up with TRBD2. CDR1 is LNHDA, CDR2 SQIVND, per germline (reference sequence). There are 16 residues in the CDR3. Unmatched junction bases numbered 2, after V lost 3 bases and J lost 3 bases. The CDR3 here is CASSIGTSGRVYEQYF. The CDR3 coding sequence is TGTGCCAGTAGTATCGGGACTAGCGGGAGGGTCTACGAGCAGTACTTC.

The chain couples TRBV2 to TRBJ1-1; D is unclear. This CDR3 has 11 residues. From germline, CDR1 is SNHLY and CDR2 FYNNEI. The V end was cut by 2 bases, the J end by 5 bases, with 3 bases between. The CDR3, as DNA: TGTGCCAGCAGTGAATGGACTGAAGCTTTCTTT. Translation: CASSEWTEAFF.

The rearrangement uses TRBV9 and TRBJ2-3, with 9 bases aligning to TRBD2. The CDR3 contains 19 residues. Germline V CDR1 and CDR2: SGDLS, YYNGEE. The J segment lost 4 bases and the V segment lost 0 bases, leaving 15 bases of the junction unmatched. The CDR3: CASSVASGLAGSEADTQYF. In DNA form, the CDR3 reads TGTGCCAGCAGCGTAGCTTCGGGGCTAGCGGGGTCGGAAGCAGATACGCAGTATTTT. Full variable domain (missing parts from reference TRBV9 and TRBJ2-3): DSGVTQTPKHLITATGQRVTLRCSPRSGDLSVYWYQQSLDQGLQFLIQYYNGEERAKGNILERFSAQQFPDLHSELNLSSLELGDSALYFCASSVASGLAGSEADTQYFGPGTRLTVL.

This clone was recorded only once. The chain links TRBV27 to TRBJ1-2, with a tentative D call TRBD1 (5 bases). Trimming pared 2 bases from V and 4 bases from J, leaving 20 bases between. The CDR3 runs to 17 residues. Germline V gene lookup returns CDR1 MNHEY and CDR2 SMNVEV (reference sequence). The CDR3 region is CASSLTGSGHFTYGYTF. DNA for the CDR3: TGTGCCAGCAGTTTAACCGGAAGCGGACATTTCACCTATGGCTACACCTTC.

The chain carries TRBV6-5 and TRBJ2-3; 8 nucleotides align to TRBD2. Germline loops: CDR1 MNHEY, CDR2 SVGAGI. The V segment lost 1 base and the J segment 5 bases; nucleotides outside the gene matches: 8. The CDR3 length is 16 residues. In DNA, the CDR3 is TGTGCCAGCAGTTACTACCTAGCGGGTCTTCGAGATACGCAGTATTTT. Its translation: CASSYYLAGLRDTQYF.

The chain combines TRBV12-5 with TRBJ1-2; possibly TRBD1 for D (6 bases). The CDR3 consists of 14 residues. Germline V gives CDR1 LGHNT, CDR2 FRNRAP. Trimming shortened V by 1 base and J by 0 bases, and 6 bases separated the two germline ends. Here the CDR3 DNA reads TGTGCTAGTGGTTTGGGGGGGCCTAACTATGGCTACACCTTC. Protein: CASGLGGPNYGYTF.

The chain uses TRBV3-1 (or the pseudogene TRBV3-2) and TRBJ2-1, with 10 bases aligning to TRBD2. CDR1 and CDR2 from the germline V gene are LGHDT and YNNKEL (reference sequence). With V trimmed by 4 bases and J by 0 bases, 6 bases remained unmatched. This CDR3 contains 17 residues. CDR3 sequence reads: CASSRLAGMSSYNEQFF. In DNA form, the CDR3 reads TGTGCCAGCAGCCGACTAGCGGGTATGAGCTCCTACAATGAGCAGTTCTTC.

V and J are TRBV6-2 or TRBV6-3 and TRBJ2-7, with TRBD2 matching 11 bases. V lost 2 bases to trimming and J lost 3 bases; unmatched junction nucleotides: 3. The CDR3 length is 15 residues. Germline CDR1 is MNHEY and CDR2 is SVGEGT. CDR3 sequence (DNA): TGTGCCAGCAGTTACCCGGGACTAGCGGTCTACGAGCAGTACTTC. Translating gives CASSYPGLAVYEQYF.

This chain connects TRBV5-1 to TRBJ2-3; 16 bases line up with TRBD2. Germline lookup yields CDR1 SGHRS and CDR2 YFSETQ. CDR3 length equals 19 residues. V was clipped by 4 bases and J by 0 bases; unmatched bases: 8. Here the CDR3 reads CASSPMGLAGGRSTDTQYF. The CDR3 region has the DNA TGCGCCAGCAGCCCCATGGGACTAGCGGGGGGGAGGAGCACAGATACGCAGTATTTT. The full variable domain, rest sourced from reference TRBV5-1 and TRBJ2-3, is KAGVTQTPRYLIKTRGQQVTLSCSPISGHRSVSWYQQTPGQGLQFLFEYFSETQRNKGNFPGRFSGRQFSNSRSEMNVSTLELGDSALYLCASSPMGLAGGRSTDTQYFGPGTRLTVL.

V and J are TRBV29-1 and TRBJ1-4, with 7 positions matching TRBD1. The CDR3 extends over 15 amino acids. After removal of 7 bases from V and 8 bases from J, the junction contained 16 bases not matched to a gene. Germline loops: CDR1 SQVTM, CDR2 ANQGSEA. The CDR3, as DNA: TGCAGCGGTACAATATTTGGACAGGTTGGGGAAAAACTGTTTTTT. This gives the protein CSGTIFGQVGEKLFF.

The V call is TRBV20-1, the J call TRBJ1-5; D is perhaps TRBD1 (5 bases). CDR1 and CDR2 (germline): DFQATT, SNEGSKA (reference sequence). Trimming shortened V by 2 bases and J by 8 bases, and 7 bases separated the two germline ends. The CDR3 has 11 amino acids. The CDR3 sequence: CSARLGEPQHF. For the CDR3, the DNA is TGCAGTGCTAGATTGGGGGAGCCCCAGCATTTT.

This clone was seen once. V and J are TRBV4-2 and TRBJ2-7; D is unresolved. This CDR3 is 14 amino acids long. Germline CDR1 is LGHNA and CDR2 is YNFKEQ. Between the trimmed V and J ends, which lost 0 bases and 7 bases, there was a span of 13 bases. The chain's CDR3 is CASSQDLKGWEQYF. CDR3 in DNA: TGTGCCAGCAGCCAAGATCTGAAGGGTTGGGAGCAGTACTTC.

The V and J genes are TRBV3-1 (or the pseudogene TRBV3-2) and TRBJ1-3; possibly TRBD1 for D (6 bases). In germline, CDR1 is LGHDT, CDR2 YNNKEL (reference sequence). The V end was cut by 7 bases, the J end by 0 bases, with 7 bases between. This CDR3 has 13 residues. This CDR3 reads CASKGVSGNTIYF. CDR3 nucleotides: TGTGCCAGCAAGGGGGTCTCTGGAAACACCATATATTTT.